This T cell receptor beta chain was sequenced for a study of technical replicates of blood from several donors. The method was immunoSEQ multiplex PCR; TCRdb's version includes in-frame clones alone and lacks a portion of them. The data hold around 71,000 clones, with more than 90% observed a single time. The germline V gene has CDR1 MNHEY and CDR2 SMNVEV (reference sequence). Trimming at V came to 3 bases and at J to 5 bases, leaving 4 bases not matched to a gene. CDR3 length: 14 amino acids. The rearrangement uses TRBV27 and TRBJ2-7, with 10 bases matching TRBD2. The TCR originated in a human donor in good health. Sequencing input: T cells isolated from PBMCs. This CDR3 is CASSLLAGVNEQYF. The CDR3 DNA reads as TGTGCCAGCAGTTTGCTAGCGGGAGTGAACGAGCAGTACTTC.